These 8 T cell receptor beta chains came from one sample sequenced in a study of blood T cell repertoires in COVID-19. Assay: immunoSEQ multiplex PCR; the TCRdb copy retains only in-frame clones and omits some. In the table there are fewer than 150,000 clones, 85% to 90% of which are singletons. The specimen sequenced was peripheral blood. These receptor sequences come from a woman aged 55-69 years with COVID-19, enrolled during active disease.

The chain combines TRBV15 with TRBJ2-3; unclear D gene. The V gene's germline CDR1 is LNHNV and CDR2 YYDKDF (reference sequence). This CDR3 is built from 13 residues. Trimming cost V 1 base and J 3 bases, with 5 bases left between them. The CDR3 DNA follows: TGTGCCACCAGCAGAGGTCTAACAGATACGCAGTATTTT. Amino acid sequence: CATSRGLTDTQYF.

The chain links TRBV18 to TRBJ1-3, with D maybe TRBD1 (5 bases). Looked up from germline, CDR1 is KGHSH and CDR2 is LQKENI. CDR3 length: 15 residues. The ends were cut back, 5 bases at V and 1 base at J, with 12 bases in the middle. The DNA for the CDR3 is TGTGCCAGCTCAGCAAACCAGGGATCTGGAAACACCATATATTTT. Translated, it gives CASSANQGSGNTIYF.

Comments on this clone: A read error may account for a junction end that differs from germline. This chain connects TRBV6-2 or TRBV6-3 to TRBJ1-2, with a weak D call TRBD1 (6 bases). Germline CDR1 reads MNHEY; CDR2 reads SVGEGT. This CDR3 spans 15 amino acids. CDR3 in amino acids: CASSYSTQGGDGYTF. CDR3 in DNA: TGTGCCAGCAGCTACTCCACACAGGGAGGGGATGGCTACACCTTC.

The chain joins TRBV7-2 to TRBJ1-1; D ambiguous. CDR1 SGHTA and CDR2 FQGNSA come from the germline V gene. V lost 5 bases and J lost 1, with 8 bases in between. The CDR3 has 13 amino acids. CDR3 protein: CASSRQWNTEAFF. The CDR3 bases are TGTGCCAGCAGCCGACAATGGAACACTGAAGCTTTCTTT. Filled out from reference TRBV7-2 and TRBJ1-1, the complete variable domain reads GAGVSQSPSNKVTEKGKDVELRCDPISGHTALYWYRQSLGQGLEFLIYFQGNSAPDKSGLPSDRFSAERTGGSVSTLTIQRTQQEDSAVYLCASSRQWNTEAFFGQGTRLTVV.

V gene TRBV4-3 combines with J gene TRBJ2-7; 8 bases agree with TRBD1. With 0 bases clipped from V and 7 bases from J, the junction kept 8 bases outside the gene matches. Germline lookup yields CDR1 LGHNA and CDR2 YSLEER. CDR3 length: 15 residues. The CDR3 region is CASSQDGQGAREQYF. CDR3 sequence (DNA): TGCGCCAGCAGCCAAGATGGGCAGGGGGCGCGTGAGCAGTACTTC.

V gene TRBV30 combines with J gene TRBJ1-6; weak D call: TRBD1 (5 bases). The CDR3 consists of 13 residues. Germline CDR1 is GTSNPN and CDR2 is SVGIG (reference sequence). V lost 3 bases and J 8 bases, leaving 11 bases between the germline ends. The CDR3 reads CAWSRGDYSPLHF. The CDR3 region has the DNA TGTGCCTGGAGCCGCGGGGACTATTCACCCCTCCACTTT.

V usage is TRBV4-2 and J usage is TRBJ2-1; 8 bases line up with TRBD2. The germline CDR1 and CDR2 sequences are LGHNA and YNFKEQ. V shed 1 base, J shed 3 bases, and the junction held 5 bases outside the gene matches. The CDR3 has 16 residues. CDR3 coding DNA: TGTGCCAGCAGCCAAGGGACTAGCAGTATCTACAATGAGCAGTTCTTC. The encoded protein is CASSQGTSSIYNEQFF.

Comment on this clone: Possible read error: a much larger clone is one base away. The DNA of the CDR3 is TGTGCCAGCAGCCCCAATCCTACTCGGGGTTCACCCCTCCACTTT. The encoded protein is CASSPNPTRGSPLHF. This chain uses TRBV11-2 with TRBJ1-6; no reliable D call. Germline values: CDR1 SGHAT, CDR2 FQNNGV. Trimming stripped 5 bases from V and 9 bases from J, with 17 bases between. This CDR3 has 15 amino acids.